One sample yielded the 27 T cell receptor beta chains listed below, sequenced in a study of graft-versus-host responses after intestinal transplantation. No cognate antigen is known for these TCRs. The protocol was immunoSEQ multiplex PCR, while the TCRdb copy is restricted to in-frame clones and leaves out a portion. Of about 90,000 clones listed, 85% to 95% are singletons. This sample comprised unstimulated CD4+ T cells sorted from spleen or lymph node cells, obtained before transplant. The receptors were gathered from a human donor who was the organ donor for an intestinal transplant.

This clone has only one observation. The chain links TRBV9 to TRBJ2-2; 12 positions agree with TRBD2. The CDR3 length is 17 residues. J lost 0 bases, V lost 0 bases, and 0 bases had no gene match. CDR1 SGDLS and CDR2 YYNGEE come from the germline V gene. The CDR3 sequence: CASSVASGGANTGELFF. In DNA, the CDR3 is TGTGCCAGCAGCGTAGCTAGCGGGGGGGCGAACACCGGGGAGCTGTTTTTT.

For this clone: Other DNA sequences in this sample translate to the same CDR3. V is TRBV7-2 and J is TRBJ2-5; 11 bases align to TRBD2. The CDR3 extends over 15 amino acids. Germline V gives CDR1 SGHTA, CDR2 FQGNSA. V was pared by 1 base and J by 2 bases, with 0 bases of the junction left unmatched. DNA for the CDR3: TGTGCCAGCAGCTTAGGACTAGCGGGACAAGAGACCCAGTACTTC. Protein: CASSLGLAGQETQYF.

V gene TRBV6-5 combines with J gene TRBJ1-4, with D perhaps TRBD1 (5 bases). The ends were cut back, 8 bases at V and 8 bases at J, with 9 bases in the middle. The CDR3 runs to 11 residues. Germline-derived CDR1 and CDR2 are MNHEY and SVGAGI. The CDR3 region has the DNA TGTGCCAGCGCGGGGGGGGAAAAACTGTTTTTT. This codes for CASAGGEKLFF.

The chain joins TRBV7-9 to TRBJ2-3, with TRBD1 matching 8 bases. Germline V CDR1 and CDR2: SEHNR, FQNEAQ (reference sequence). There are 15 residues in the CDR3. J gave up 0 bases and V 5 bases, and 4 bases lay outside the gene matches. The CDR3 sequence: CASSPWTGSTDTQYF. Written as DNA, the CDR3 is TGTGCCAGCAGCCCTTGGACAGGGAGCACAGATACGCAGTATTTT. Together with reference TRBV7-9 and TRBJ2-3, the CDR3 gives the full variable domain: DTGVSQNPRHKITKRGQNVTFRCDPISEHNRLYWYRQTLGQGPEFLTYFQNEAQLEKSRLLSDRFSAERPKGSFSTLEIQRTEQGDSAMYLCASSPWTGSTDTQYFGPGTRLTVL.

This clone was detected only once. V and J are TRBV6-5 and TRBJ1-2; 10 bases are shared with TRBD1. Germline V lookup: CDR1 MNHEY, CDR2 SVGAGI. V lost 0 bases and J lost 5; bases outside the gene matches: 0. The CDR3 spans 14 residues. DNA for the CDR3: TGTGCCAGCAGTTACTCGGACAGGGGGTATGGCTACACCTTC. Protein product: CASSYSDRGYGYTF.

This sequence joins TRBV28 and TRBJ1-1; D unresolved. This CDR3 comprises 13 residues. Looked up from germline, CDR1 is MDHEN and CDR2 is SYDVKM. V was clipped by 3 bases and J by 3 bases, with 8 bases between them. CDR3 sequence: CASSLWAYTEAFF. In DNA form, the CDR3 reads TGTGCCAGCAGTTTGTGGGCGTACACTGAAGCTTTCTTT. The entire variable domain, with the rest obtained from reference TRBV28 and TRBJ1-1, is as follows: DVKVTQSSRYLVKRTGEKVFLECVQDMDHENMFWYRQDPGLGLRLIYFSYDVKMKEKGDIPEGYSVSREKKERFSLILESASTNQTSMYLCASSLWAYTEAFFGQGTRLTVV.

V and J are TRBV2 and TRBJ1-2; 9 bases agree with TRBD1. The V and J ends lost 4 bases and 10 bases, in that order; junction bases with no gene match: 7. Germline CDR1 and CDR2: SNHLY and FYNNEI. CDR3 length equals 13 residues. CDR3 DNA sequence: TGTGCCAGCAGTGTCTTACAGGGGGCTCACTACACCTTC. This codes for CASSVLQGAHYTF.

The chain employs TRBV19 and TRBJ1-1, with 8 nucleotides matching TRBD1. CDR1 and CDR2 (germline): LNHDA, SQIVND (reference sequence). The length of the CDR3 is 15 residues. The J segment lost 3 bases and the V segment lost 3 bases, leaving 6 bases of the junction unmatched. This CDR3 reads CASSIGDRRDTEAFF. The CDR3, as DNA: TGTGCCAGTAGTATCGGGGACAGGCGCGACACTGAAGCTTTCTTT.

This rearrangement joins TRBV27 to TRBJ2-5, with 10 bases aligning to TRBD2. V lost 1 base to trimming and J lost 1 base; unmatched junction nucleotides: 6. The CDR3 totals 17 residues. Germline values: CDR1 MNHEY, CDR2 SMNVEV (reference sequence). CDR3 coding DNA: TGTGCCAGCAGTTTATTGCGTAGCGGGAGGACCCAAGAGACCCAGTACTTC. This codes for CASSLLRSGRTQETQYF.

This clone was detected only once. At one end the junction does not follow the germline gene, possibly because of a read error. In DNA, the CDR3 is TGCAGTGCTAGAGGAACTAGCGGGAAAGTATTC. As protein: CSARGTSGKVF. The rearrangement links TRBV20-1 to TRBJ2-7; 10 bases line up with TRBD2. The CDR3 is made up of 11 amino acids. CDR1 DFQATT and CDR2 SNEGSKA come from the germline V gene (reference sequence).

Worth noting for this clone: Other DNA sequences in this specimen translate into the identical CDR3. The chain has TRBV27 and TRBJ1-2; 8 bases fit TRBD1. From germline, CDR1 is MNHEY and CDR2 SMNVEV (reference sequence). Germline trimming cut 2 bases from V and 4 bases from J; bases unmatched to any gene: 0. The CDR3 is 13 amino acids. CDR3 residues: CASSLGTGYGYTF. CDR3 coding DNA: TGTGCCAGCAGTTTAGGGACAGGCTATGGCTACACCTTC.

The V and J genes are TRBV10-1 and TRBJ2-5; TRBD1 agrees at 7 bases. The end of the DNA fits TRBJ2-7 better, so the J call may be wrong. The CDR3 has 14 residues. CDR1 and CDR2 (germline): WNHNN, SYGVQD (reference sequence). The CDR3 coding sequence is TGCGCCAGCAGCCGGGACAGCAGCTCCTACGAGCAGTACTTC. It specifies CASSRDSSSYEQYF.

The rearrangement joins TRBV9 to TRBJ1-2, with a possible D match to TRBD1 (6 bases). Germline assignment: CDR1 SGDLS and CDR2 YYNGEE. This CDR3 has 14 amino acids. Trimming shortened V by 4 bases and J by 8 bases, and 18 bases separated the two germline ends. The chain's CDR3 is CASSPTTGPNGYTF. CDR3 DNA sequence: TGTGCCAGCAGCCCCACGACAGGACCTAACGGCTACACCTTC.

The genes are TRBV4-1 and TRBJ2-1, with TRBD2 matching over 11 bases. The junction had 8 bases not matched to a gene; V was cut back by 3 bases and J by 4 bases. Germline CDR1 is MGHRA and CDR2 is YSYEKL. There are 17 residues in the CDR3. CDR3 amino acids: CASSQLRLAGTYNEQFF. The CDR3 coding sequence is TGCGCCAGCAGCCAGCTCAGACTAGCGGGGACATACAATGAGCAGTTCTTC.

The CDR3 protein is CASSKGLAGVEQFF. DNA of the CDR3: TGTGCCAGCAGCAAGGGACTAGCGGGAGTTGAGCAGTTCTTC. The chain is built from TRBV6-5 and TRBJ2-1; 14 bases line up with TRBD2. With 6 bases clipped from V and 9 bases from J, the junction kept 4 bases outside the gene matches. The CDR3 has 14 amino acids. CDR1 and CDR2 from the germline V gene are MNHEY and SVGAGI.

The chain uses TRBV5-4 and TRBJ2-5; a possible D gene is TRBD2 (6 bases). This CDR3 has 13 residues. Trimming took off 4 bases at V and 1 base at J, with 8 bases between the two ends. Looked up from germline, CDR1 is SGHNT and CDR2 is YYREEE (reference sequence). The CDR3 is CASSRGTQETQYF. DNA for the CDR3: TGTGCCAGCAGCCGGGGGACCCAAGAGACCCAGTACTTC.

V usage is TRBV4-1 and J usage is TRBJ1-2; tentative D call: TRBD1 (6 bases). This CDR3 contains 18 residues. V lost 4 bases, J lost 2 bases, and 23 bases lay in between. CDR1 is MGHRA, CDR2 YSYEKL, per germline. The CDR3 spells CASSRTDVRGLLNYGYTF. The CDR3 DNA reads as TGCGCCAGCAGCCGAACGGACGTCAGGGGCCTATTAAACTATGGCTACACCTTC.

V is TRBV7-9 and J is TRBJ2-6; TRBD1 matches at 8 bases. This CDR3 is built from 18 residues. The junction had 12 bases not matched to a gene; V was cut back by 6 bases and J by 2 bases. CDR1 and CDR2 from the germline V gene are SEHNR and FQNEAQ (reference sequence). CDR3 nucleotide sequence: TGTGCCAGCAGACTATTAACCGGGACAGGTGCTGGGGCCAACGTCCTGACTTTC. As protein: CASRLLTGTGAGANVLTF.

The chain uses TRBV19 and TRBJ1-5, with D possibly TRBD1 on 6 matching bases. This CDR3 region has 18 residues. Germline V gene data show CDR1 as LNHDA and CDR2 as SQIVND (reference sequence). Trimming left V 4 bases short and J 1 base short, with 20 bases between. DNA of the CDR3: TGTGCCAGTAGTACACCGGGACACATGAGGTGGAGCAATCAGCCCCAGCATTTT. The encoded protein is CASSTPGHMRWSNQPQHF.

The chain carries TRBV5-1 and TRBJ1-3, with 11 bases that match TRBD1. The CDR3 has 17 residues. CDR1 and CDR2 from the germline V gene are SGHRS and YFSETQ. The V segment lost 0 bases and the J segment 1 base; nucleotides outside the gene matches: 3. The CDR3 DNA reads as TGCGCCAGCAGCTTGGCCGGGGACAGGGGGTCTGGAAACACCATATATTTT. This translates into CASSLAGDRGSGNTIYF.

A remark on this clone: At one boundary the junction diverges from the germline segment, which might be a read error. The CDR3 protein is CASSRTGEQGTQYF. The DNA for the CDR3 is TGTGCCAGTAGTAGGACAGGGGAACAAGGGACCCAGTACTTC. The chain couples TRBV19 to TRBJ2-5; TRBD1 matches 9 bases. The CDR3 has 14 residues. Germline lookup yields CDR1 LNHDA and CDR2 SQIVND (reference sequence).

This chain uses TRBV25-1 with TRBJ1-2, with TRBD1 identical over 7 bases. V trimming: 3 bases; J trimming: 3 bases; junction bases outside the gene matches: 7. The V gene's germline CDR1 is MGHDK and CDR2 SYGVNS. The CDR3 is made up of 15 amino acids. CDR3 loop: CASSELDREYYGYTF. The DNA for the CDR3 is TGTGCCAGCAGTGAGCTCGACAGGGAGTACTATGGCTACACCTTC.

This chain connects TRBV30 to TRBJ2-3, with 14 bases that match TRBD2. Germline values: CDR1 GTSNPN, CDR2 SVGIG (reference sequence). The CDR3 contains 13 residues. J was trimmed by 4 bases and V by 7 bases; bases with no gene match: 1. CDR3 loop: CASGLAGADTQYF. DNA for the CDR3: TGTGCCTCGGGACTAGCGGGAGCAGATACGCAGTATTTT.

The V gene is TRBV7-3, the J gene TRBJ2-7; 7 positions match TRBD2. Trimming removed 7 bases from V and 7 bases from J; junction bases left unmatched: 16. The germline gives CDR1 SGHTA, CDR2 FQGTGA. There are 15 residues in the CDR3. Here the CDR3 reads CASTGGGAGILEQYF. The CDR3 DNA reads TGTGCCAGCACTGGAGGCGGAGCGGGAATTCTTGAGCAGTACTTC.

The gene calls are TRBV28 and TRBJ1-1, with 9 bases matching TRBD1. CDR1 and CDR2 (germline): MDHEN, SYDVKM. V lost 6 bases, J lost 0 bases, and 17 bases stayed unmatched. The CDR3 has 19 residues. The CDR3 loop reads CASRARLTGQGTMNTEAFF. DNA of the CDR3: TGTGCCAGCAGAGCCCGTTTAACCGGACAGGGGACTATGAACACTGAAGCTTTCTTT. Variable domain in full (rest from reference TRBV28 and TRBJ1-1): DVKVTQSSRYLVKRTGEKVFLECVQDMDHENMFWYRQDPGLGLRLIYFSYDVKMKEKGDIPEGYSVSREKKERFSLILESASTNQTSMYLCASRARLTGQGTMNTEAFFGQGTRLTVV.

A single count supports this clone. The chain uses TRBV7-2 and TRBJ1-1, with D maybe TRBD1 (6 bases). The germline V gene encodes CDR1 SGHTA and CDR2 FQGNSA. This CDR3 is built from 15 residues. Trimming took 4 bases from V and 4 from J, leaving 16 bases between them. CDR3 coding DNA: TGTGCCAGCAGCTCACAACAGGGTTTGGGCACTGAAGCTTTCTTT. Translating it yields CASSSQQGLGTEAFF.

The rearrangement links TRBV19 to TRBJ1-5; D unclear. Germline CDR1 reads LNHDA; CDR2 reads SQIVND (reference sequence). Trimming shortened V by 5 bases and J by 2 bases, and 10 bases separated the two germline ends. The CDR3 has 14 residues. The CDR3 here is CASSSGIGNQPQHF. DNA of the CDR3: TGTGCCAGTAGTTCCGGTATAGGCAATCAGCCCCAGCATTTT. Complete variable domain (other parts from reference TRBV19 and TRBJ1-5): DGGITQSPKYLFRKEGQNVTLSCEQNLNHDAMYWYRQDPGQGLRLIYYSQIVNDFQKGDIAEGYSVSREKKESFPLTVTSAQKNPTAFYLCASSSGIGNQPQHFGDGTRLSIL.